The sequence of this T cell receptor beta chain was determined in a study of long-term antiretroviral therapy in people with HIV. Whole-study findings and limits: The study found narrower CDR3 length ranges in HIV repertoires than in controls. Patients on ART gained diversity, which nonetheless stayed below transplant donor controls.

Specimens carried roughly 0.95-11 million cryopreserved PBMC before DNA extraction. This clone has just one count. Its antigen is not identified. Sequencing relied on immunoSEQ assay v3.0, run at survey level. In sequencing, roughly 35,000-50,000 T-cell genomes per sample were targeted. Libraries were prepared by immunoSEQ multiplex PCR; TCRdb keeps only in-frame clonotypes and omits some of them. The profile shows 29,000 or so clones, 94% of them singletons. This clonotype originated in a man aged 45-60 years with HIV. The input for sequencing was unsorted PBMCs, taken around 7.4 years after starting antiretroviral therapy.

The CDR3 region has the DNA TGTGCCAGCAGTGAAGCGAGATACGAGCAGTACTTC. As protein: CASSEARYEQYF. The rearrangement uses TRBV2 and TRBJ2-7; D ambiguous. The CDR3 totals 12 residues. V was shortened by 0 bases and J by 4 bases, with 4 bases between the two germline ends. Germline V gene data show CDR1 as SNHLY and CDR2 as FYNNEI.